This passage covers 26 T cell receptor beta chains from one sample sequenced in a study of T cell changes during pregnancy in multiple sclerosis. Some clones are missing from TCRdb's copy, which holds only in-frame ones; the method was immunoSEQ multiplex PCR. The table records more than 45,000 clones, around 90% of them present only once. Source: CD4+ T cells from peripheral blood mononuclear cells, taken in the second trimester of pregnancy. These receptors all come from a female donor with multiple sclerosis, enrolled in a pregnancy study.

The rearrangement joins TRBV6-5 to TRBJ2-3; a weak D match, TRBD2 (5 bases). The CDR3 has 16 residues. Trimming stripped 4 bases from V and 5 bases from J, with 19 bases between. CDR1 MNHEY and CDR2 SVGAGI come from the germline V gene. CDR3 region: CASSSPGRGSVDTQYF. The CDR3 bases are TGTGCCAGCAGTTCCCCTGGCCGAGGGTCCGTAGATACGCAGTATTTT.

The chain employs TRBV9 and TRBJ2-7, with a possible D match to TRBD2 (6 bases). The CDR3 is made up of 13 amino acids. Trimming removed 2 bases at V and 6 bases at J, with 12 bases between. CDR1 and CDR2 from the germline V gene are SGDLS and YYNGEE. CDR3 sequence: CASSVGLSPEQYF. The CDR3 bases are TGTGCCAGCAGCGTGGGACTCTCCCCCGAGCAGTACTTC.

This clone occurred once. As DNA, the CDR3 is TGCGCCAGCAGCTCTTTTGGTAGGCTAGCGGGAGAAGGCGAGACCCAGTACTTC. It is translated as CASSSFGRLAGEGETQYF. The rearrangement links TRBV5-1 to TRBJ2-5, with 10 bases lining up with TRBD2. The CDR3 spans 18 residues. V lost 3 bases to trimming and J lost 5 bases; unmatched junction nucleotides: 16. In germline, CDR1 is SGHRS, CDR2 YFSETQ.

The chain links TRBV2 to TRBJ1-2; possible D gene TRBD1, 5 bases. V lost 4 bases and J 8 bases, leaving 14 bases between the germline ends. The CDR3 covers 13 residues. Looked up from germline, CDR1 is SNHLY and CDR2 is FYNNEI. The CDR3 loop reads CASSVGPRGGYTF. The CDR3 nucleotides read TGTGCCAGCAGTGTTGGGCCAAGGGGCGGCTACACCTTC.

This rearrangement joins TRBV10-3 to TRBJ1-1; TRBD1 might be the D (5 bases). There are 13 residues in the CDR3. Germline V gives CDR1 ENHRY, CDR2 SYGVKD. V gave up 7 bases and J gave up 1 base, with 10 bases separating them. The CDR3 coding sequence is TGTGCCATCAAGCAGGGCCAGAACACTGAAGCTTTCTTT. Translating it yields CAIKQGQNTEAFF.

The chain combines TRBV6-5 with TRBJ1-1, with 9 bases that match TRBD1. The V gene end was trimmed by 5 bases and the J gene end by 4 bases; junction bases not matched to a gene: 8. The CDR3 has 15 amino acids. Looked up from germline, CDR1 is MNHEY and CDR2 is SVGAGI. This chain's CDR3 is CASSKPGQGSTEAFF. The CDR3 DNA follows: TGTGCCAGCAGTAAGCCGGGACAGGGCAGCACTGAAGCTTTCTTT.

This chain connects TRBV19 to TRBJ2-7; 12 bases align to TRBD1. V gave up 3 bases and J gave up 6 bases; unmatched junction bases: 15. From germline, CDR1 is LNHDA and CDR2 SQIVND (reference sequence). The CDR3 totals 18 residues. CDR3 residues: CASSIRLGQGASVSEQYF. DNA of the CDR3: TGTGCCAGTAGTATTCGGTTGGGACAGGGGGCCTCCGTATCCGAGCAGTACTTC.

This chain uses TRBV18 with TRBJ2-5; the match to TRBD2 covers 8 bases. The length of the CDR3 is 16 residues. V lost 0 bases, J lost 5 bases, and 8 bases stayed unmatched. Looked up from germline, CDR1 is KGHSH and CDR2 is LQKENI. The CDR3 DNA reads as TGTGCCAGCTCACCACCAACGGGAGGGCCTCCGGAGACCCAGTACTTC. This gives the protein CASSPPTGGPPETQYF.

The chain couples TRBV5-1 to TRBJ2-1; D perhaps matches TRBD2 (6 bases). The V gene's germline CDR1 is SGHRS and CDR2 YFSETQ. The CDR3 totals 15 residues. The V end was cut by 0 bases, the J end by 0 bases, with 7 bases between. The CDR3 is CASSLAGVSYNEQFF. Here the CDR3 DNA reads TGCGCCAGCAGCTTGGCGGGGGTCTCCTACAATGAGCAGTTCTTC.

The gene calls are TRBV29-1 and TRBJ2-1, with TRBD2 matching 9 bases. The CDR3 is 14 amino acids. Germline V gene lookup returns CDR1 SQVTM and CDR2 ANQGSEA. V lost 7 bases, J lost 0 bases, and 4 bases stayed unmatched. The CDR3 DNA is TGCAGCGCTGATAGCGGGAGCTCCTACAATGAGCAGTTCTTC. It translates to CSADSGSSYNEQFF.

The chain couples TRBV10-3 to TRBJ2-1, with 8 bases that match TRBD1. This CDR3 comprises 14 residues. The V segment lost 6 bases and the J segment 5 bases; nucleotides outside the gene matches: 6. Germline assignment: CDR1 ENHRY and CDR2 SYGVKD. CDR3 residues: CAISPDRADNEQFF. DNA of the CDR3: TGTGCCATCAGCCCGGACAGGGCCGACAATGAGCAGTTCTTC.

This chain links TRBV6-1 with TRBJ1-2, with 7 bases fitting TRBD1. V lost 6 bases and J lost 3; bases outside the gene matches: 10. The germline V gene encodes CDR1 MNHNS and CDR2 SASEGT. The CDR3 loop spans 15 amino acids. The CDR3 DNA sequence: TGTGCCAGCAGGGATCCGACAGGGCCGCACTATGGCTACACCTTC. Translating it yields CASRDPTGPHYGYTF.

The rearrangement links TRBV7-9 to TRBJ1-1, with D possibly matching TRBD1 (6 bases). CDR3 size: 15 residues. The ends were cut back, 0 bases at V and 1 base at J, with 9 bases in the middle. Germline loops: CDR1 SEHNR, CDR2 FQNEAQ (reference sequence). For the CDR3, the DNA is TGTGCCAGCAGCTTAGCCCGGACAGCGAACACTGAAGCTTTCTTT. This codes for CASSLARTANTEAFF.

This chain connects TRBV11-2 to TRBJ2-3; possible D gene TRBD1, 6 bases. V gave up 3 bases and J gave up 1 base, with 11 bases separating them. This CDR3 region has 15 residues. Germline V lookup: CDR1 SGHAT, CDR2 FQNNGV. CDR3 nucleotide sequence: TGTGCCAGCAGCTTTACAGGGTCGGGCACAGATACGCAGTATTTT. Translated: CASSFTGSGTDTQYF.

The CDR3, as DNA: TGTGCCAGCCGAGCGGGAGCCCTCAGCACAGATACGCAGTATTTT. Its translation: CASRAGALSTDTQYF. The chain is built from TRBV6-1 and TRBJ2-3; 8 nucleotides match TRBD2. CDR3 length: 15 amino acids. Trimming at V came to 8 bases and at J to 0 bases, leaving 7 bases not matched to a gene. From germline, CDR1 is MNHNS and CDR2 SASEGT.

This chain uses TRBV5-1 with TRBJ2-1, with D perhaps TRBD2 (6 bases). Trimming shortened V by 5 bases and J by 7 bases, and 13 bases separated the two germline ends. This CDR3 spans 13 amino acids. Germline V lookup: CDR1 SGHRS, CDR2 YFSETQ. The CDR3 spells CASRWGGTNEQFF. CDR3 DNA: TGCGCCAGCAGGTGGGGCGGGACTAATGAGCAGTTCTTC.

The J gene is TRBJ1-3, the V gene TRBV6-1; D not resolved. There are 13 residues in the CDR3. With 4 bases removed from V and 0 bases from J, the gap between germline ends came to 4 bases. CDR1 and CDR2 (germline): MNHNS, SASEGT. The CDR3 DNA follows: TGTGCCAGCAGTGCGGGCTCTGGAAACACCATATATTTT. Protein product: CASSAGSGNTIYF.

V and J are TRBV5-1 and TRBJ2-3; the match to TRBD2 covers 8 bases. Germline V gene sequence: CDR1 SGHRS, CDR2 YFSETQ. The junction had 5 bases not matched to a gene; V was cut back by 4 bases and J by 1 base. The CDR3 has 15 amino acids. CDR3: CASSPPTSGTDTQYF. DNA of the CDR3: TGCGCCAGCAGCCCCCCGACTAGCGGCACAGATACGCAGTATTTT.

This chain joins TRBV30 and TRBJ2-2; 7 nucleotides match TRBD1. This CDR3 comprises 12 residues. The V and J ends lost 7 bases and 4 bases, in that order; junction bases with no gene match: 3. The germline gives CDR1 GTSNPN, CDR2 SVGIG (reference sequence). DNA for the CDR3: TGTGCCTTCCACAGGGGCACCGGGGAGCTGTTTTTT. This gives the protein CAFHRGTGELFF.

The J gene is TRBJ2-3, the V gene TRBV27; 10 bases line up with TRBD2. The CDR3 is made up of 17 amino acids. Germline CDR1 reads MNHEY; CDR2 reads SMNVEV (reference sequence). V shed 2 bases and J 5 bases; nucleotides not matched to a gene: 10. CDR3 bases: TGTGCCAGCAGTTTACTCGGGCTAGCGGGAGAAGGAGATACGCAGTATTTT. It is translated as CASSLLGLAGEGDTQYF.

The chain links TRBV5-1 to TRBJ2-3, with D maybe TRBD2 (6 bases). Deletions cut 3 bases from V and 0 bases from J, with 17 bases between. This CDR3 is 17 amino acids long. Looked up from germline, CDR1 is SGHRS and CDR2 is YFSETQ. CDR3 nucleotide sequence: TGCGCCAGCAGCTGGAGGGGTCTGGCGTCGAGCACAGATACGCAGTATTTT. This encodes CASSWRGLASSTDTQYF.

The chain recombines TRBV27 with TRBJ1-4; D is possibly TRBD1 (6 bases). V lost 5 bases and J lost 8, with 18 bases in between. The CDR3 has 15 residues. CDR1 and CDR2 from the germline V gene are MNHEY and SMNVEV (reference sequence). In DNA, the CDR3 is TGTGCCAGCAGTCCCTGGGGGCCCCCCGGGGAAAAACTGTTTTTT. Translating gives CASSPWGPPGEKLFF. Full variable domain (missing parts from reference TRBV27 and TRBJ1-4): EAQVTQNPRYLITVTGKKLTVTCSQNMNHEYMSWYRQDPGLGLRQIYYSMNVEVTDKGDVPEGYKVSRKEKRNFPLILESPSPNQTSLYFCASSPWGPPGEKLFFGSGTQLSVL.

The V and J genes are TRBV7-9 and TRBJ1-2, with D unresolved. The CDR3 covers 15 residues. V lost 5 bases to trimming and J lost 3 bases, with 16 bases between them. The V gene's germline CDR1 is SEHNR and CDR2 FQNEAQ (reference sequence). CDR3 in DNA: TGTGCCAGCAGCGCCAACTCCGGGATTTACTATGGCTACACCTTC. It yields the protein CASSANSGIYYGYTF.

This chain connects TRBV5-6 to TRBJ2-3; 10 positions agree with TRBD2. The CDR3 contains 17 residues. Germline V gene lookup returns CDR1 SGHDT and CDR2 YYEEEE. The trim removed 0 bases at V and 0 bases at J, leaving 4 bases unmatched. CDR3 sequence (DNA): TGTGCCAGCAGCTTGGTAGCTAGCGGGGGTAGCACAGATACGCAGTATTTT. As protein: CASSLVASGGSTDTQYF.

The gene calls are TRBV11-2 and TRBJ2-1; perhaps TRBD2 as D (5 bases). V lost 6 bases to trimming and J lost 0 bases, with 12 bases between them. CDR3 length: 15 residues. Germline V lookup: CDR1 SGHAT, CDR2 FQNNGV. This CDR3 reads CASREEESSYNEQFF. The CDR3 DNA reads as TGTGCCAGCAGGGAGGAAGAGAGCTCCTACAATGAGCAGTTCTTC. The variable domain in full, with the rest retrieved from reference TRBV11-2 and TRBJ2-1, is EAGVAQSPRYKIIEKRQSVAFWCNPISGHATLYWYQQILGQGPKLLIQFQNNGVVDDSQLPKDRFSAERLKGVDSTLKIQPAKLEDSAVYLCASREEESSYNEQFFGPGTRLTVL.

The rearrangement links TRBV18 to TRBJ2-1; 7 nucleotides agree with TRBD2. This CDR3 spans 14 amino acids. Germline-derived CDR1 and CDR2 are KGHSH and LQKENI. With 3 bases clipped from V and 5 bases from J, the junction kept 4 bases outside the gene matches. The CDR3 bases are TGTGCCAGCTCACCCAGGCGGGAGAACAATGAGCAGTTCTTC. It translates to CASSPRRENNEQFF. The variable domain in full, with the rest retrieved from reference TRBV18 and TRBJ2-1, is NAGVMQNPRHLVRRRGQEARLRCSPMKGHSHVYWYRQLPEEGLKFMVYLQKENIIDESGMPKERFSAEFPKEGPSILRIQQVVRGDSAAYFCASSPRRENNEQFFGPGTRLTVL.